Listed below are T cell receptor beta chains from one sample, sequenced in a study of metastatic and nonmetastatic thyroid tumors. TCRdb re-called clones via MiXCR from the PCR reads. This sample has approximately 7,000 clones, with over 15% found just once. The sequenced material came from adjacent normal tissue. The receptors originated from a male donor with papillary thyroid cancer or a benign thyroid nodule (not recorded which). Some clones in this sample may be carry-over from other donors' samples. Each CDR3 is given with its conserved first and last residue. A D gene is named only where the DNA matches it firmly. Size is omitted from some rows. Given values are once, few, many or a class for expanded clones.

>.|TRBV7-2|TRBD2|TRBJ2-7
TGTGCCAGCAGCTTAGCGGTCCTAGCGGGGGGCTCCTACGAGCAGTACTTC
CASSLAVLAGGSYEQYF
>few|TRBV5-1|.|TRBJ2-1
TGCGCCAGCAGCTTGTACTACAATGAGCAGTTCTTC
CASSLYYNEQFF
>.|TRBV19|.|TRBJ1-2
TGTGCCAGTAGTATAGAATTCCCTGGCTATGGCTACACCTTC
CASSIEFPGYGYTF
>medium-sized|TRBV28|.|TRBJ2-1
TGTGCCAGCAGTTGGGACATCTTTTTCTACAATGAGCAGTTCTTC
CASSWDIFFYNEQFF
>.|TRBV6-4|TRBD2|TRBJ2-7
TGTGCCAGCAGTGTTTCCGGACTAGCGGGAGCGAACGAGCAGTACTTC
CASSVSGLAGANEQYF
>.|TRBV30|.|TRBJ2-1
TGTGCCTTCTCCCGGGACCACTACAATGAGCAGTTCTTC
CAFSRDHYNEQFF
>few|TRBV6-1|.|TRBJ2-3
TGTGCCAGCAGTGACAGGGGGGGGTGGACAGATACGCAGTATTTT
CASSDRGGWTDTQYF
>many|TRBV2|TRBD1|TRBJ1-1
TGTGCCACCAGAAGGAATCTACAGGGGTGGACTGAAGCTTTCTTT
CATRRNLQGWTEAFF
>.|TRBV7-8|.|TRBJ2-2
TGTGCCAGCAGCCCTTCTGGCGGGCACACCGGGGAGCTGTTTTTT
CASSPSGGHTGELFF
>few|TRBV6-1|.|TRBJ1-2
TGTGCCAGCAGTCCCTCAGACAGAAATGGCTACACCTTC
CASSPSDRNGYTF
>.|TRBV15|.|TRBJ2-2
TGTGCCACCAGCAGAGGGACTGTCGCTGTTGAGCTGTTTTTT
CATSRGTVAVELFF
>.|TRBV28|.|TRBJ2-7
TGTGCCAGCAGTTACTCCGACAGATACGGGCAGTACTTC
CASSYSDRYGQYF
>once|TRBV5-1|.|TRBJ2-2
TGCGCCAGCATGGACGGGAACACCGGGGAGCTGTTTTTT
CASMDGNTGELFF
>.|TRBV27|.|TRBJ2-7
TGTGCCAGCAGTTTAGGCCACGAGCAGTACTTC
CASSLGHEQYF
>large|TRBV6-1|TRBD1|TRBJ2-3
TGTGCCAGCCTGGACAGGGGTTTGACAGATACGCAGTATTTT
CASLDRGLTDTQYF
>.|TRBV7-9|.|TRBJ1-1
TGTGCCAGCAGCCCAGGGTCGAGCGGTGAAGCTTTCTTT
CASSPGSSGEAFF
>.|TRBV2|.|TRBJ2-7
TGTGCCAGCAGTGATCCGGTAGACCCCTACGAGCAGTACTTC
CASSDPVDPYEQYF
>.|TRBV5-1|.|TRBJ1-6
TGCGCCAGCAGCTTTGGGACGGCAGATAATTCACCCCTCCACTTT
CASSFGTADNSPLHF
>few|TRBV12-5|TRBD1|TRBJ1-5
TGTGCTAGTGGTTTCAATGCGCACAGGGGCTCGTCGGGGGGGCCCCAGCATTTT
CASGFNAHRGSSGGPQHF
>.|TRBV6-2/TRBV6-3|TRBD1|TRBJ1-2
TGTGCCAGCAGTTACTCGGGAACAGGGGCGTATGGCTACACCTTC
CASSYSGTGAYGYTF
>many|TRBV7-9|.|TRBJ2-3
TGTGCCAGCAGCTTTCTGCGGGGGCCGGGCAGCGATACGCAGTATTTT
CASSFLRGPGSDTQYF
>medium-sized|TRBV27|.|TRBJ1-2
TGTGCCAGCAGTTTAAGAGAAAACAATGGCTACACCTTC
CASSLRENNGYTF
>.|TRBV9|.|TRBJ2-5
TGTGCCAGCAGCGTAGGGGGGAACCGAGAGACCCAGTACTTC
CASSVGGNRETQYF
>medium-sized|TRBV12-3/TRBV12-4|.|TRBJ2-1
TGTGCCAGCAGTACTCCGATGGGAGAGCAGTTCTTC
CASSTPMGEQFF
>many|TRBV6-1|TRBD1|TRBJ1-2
TGTGCCAGCATCGGGGGACAGGGGAACGGCTACACCTTC
CASIGGQGNGYTF
>many|TRBV2|.|TRBJ2-7
TGTGCCAGTCTGGGACGGGCCTTCTACGAGCAGTACTTC
CASLGRAFYEQYF
>.|TRBV19|TRBD1|TRBJ1-1
TGTGCCAGTAATCCTACAGGGGGTTACACTGAAGCTTTCTTT
CASNPTGGYTEAFF
>few|TRBV6-1|.|TRBJ1-2
TGTGCCAGCATCCTGGATGGCTACACCTTC
CASILDGYTF
>many|TRBV18|.|TRBJ2-5
TGTGCCAGCTCATGGGGCCCGGAGGAGACCCAGTACTTC
CASSWGPEETQYF
>.|TRBV6-1|.|TRBJ2-7
TGTGCCAGCAGTGAAAGGGGTCCGGTGTACGAGCAGTACTTC
CASSERGPVYEQYF
>large|TRBV6-5|.|TRBJ2-1
TGTGCCAGCAGTTACTCACAGGGATATGAGCAGTTCTTC
CASSYSQGYEQFF
>many|TRBV6-1|TRBD1|TRBJ1-2
TGTGCCAGCATCCCACAGGCCGGGACAGGCTATGGCTACACCTTC
CASIPQAGTGYGYTF
>.|TRBV11-3|.|TRBJ1-1
TGTGCCAGCAGTTCCGCTGGAACTGAAGCTTTCTTT
CASSSAGTEAFF
>many|TRBV6-1|.|TRBJ1-1
TGTGCCAGCAGTGCGATAGAAGCCGACACTGAAGCTTTCTTT
CASSAIEADTEAFF
>.|TRBV6-1|.|TRBJ1-1
TGTGCCAGCAGGAAACCAGACGGGAACACTGAAGCTTTCTTT
CASRKPDGNTEAFF
>.|TRBV28|TRBD1|TRBJ1-2
TGTGCCAGCAGTTCGCAAGGGACAGGGGATGGCTACACCTTC
CASSSQGTGDGYTF
>.|TRBV20-1|.|TRBJ1-1
TGCAGTGCAATGGGGCCGGGACTCCTAATGGCTTTCTTT
CSAMGPGLLMAFF
>few|TRBV2|.|TRBJ2-3
TGTGCCAGCACGCGGGGTAGCACAGATACGCAGTATTTT
CASTRGSTDTQYF